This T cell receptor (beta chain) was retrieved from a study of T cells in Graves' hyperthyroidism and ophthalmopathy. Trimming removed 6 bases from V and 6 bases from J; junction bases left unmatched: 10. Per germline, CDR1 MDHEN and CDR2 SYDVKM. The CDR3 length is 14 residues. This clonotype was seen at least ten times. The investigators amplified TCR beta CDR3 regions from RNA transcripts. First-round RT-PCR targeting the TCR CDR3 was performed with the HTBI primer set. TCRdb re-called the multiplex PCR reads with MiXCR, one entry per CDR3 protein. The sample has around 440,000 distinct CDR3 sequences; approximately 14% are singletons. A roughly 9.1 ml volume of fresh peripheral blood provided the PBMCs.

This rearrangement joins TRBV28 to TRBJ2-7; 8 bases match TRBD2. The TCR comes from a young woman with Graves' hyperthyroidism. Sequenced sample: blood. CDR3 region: CASRLAGLGPEQYF. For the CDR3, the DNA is TGTGCCAGCAGATTAGCGGGATTGGGACCCGAGCAGTACTTC.